The clone carrying this TCR beta chain was observed once. This sample stems from a study of blood T cell repertoires in COVID-19. For the study at large: From the United States, Italy and Spain came samples of acute and convalescent COVID-19.

There are 13 residues in the CDR3. The V end lost 2 bases, the J end lost 1 base, and 5 bases lay between the germline ends. The V gene's germline CDR1 is MDHEN and CDR2 SYDVKM. Methods used by the authors: Using reference gene primer amplification, nucleated cell counts were estimated. The method was immunoSEQ multiplex PCR; TCRdb's version includes in-frame clones alone and lacks a portion of them. V, J and clone size derive from that table, while D and trimming were established from the DNA sequence. Of about 170,000 clones detected, approximately 84% appear once; the ten largest clones hold about a tenth.

The V call is TRBV28, the J call TRBJ1-2; D gene ambiguous. This sequence originates from a man aged 65 to 79 with active or convalescent COVID-19. Sequencing used peripheral blood. Written as DNA, the CDR3 is TGTGCCAGCAGTTTAAGCATTAACTATGGCTACACCTTC. It translates to CASSLSINYGYTF.